The sequence of this TCR beta chain was determined in a study of blood T cells in healthy people across ages. With a J-beta primer mix and a sample-barcoded 5' primer, a second PCR ran about 6 to 11 cycles. From the 5' RACE reads, TCRdb called clonotypes with MiXCR, one entry per CDR3 protein. The sample carries around 990,000 distinct CDR3 sequences, approximately 26% recorded once. The CDR3 is made up of 16 amino acids. The germline CDR1 and CDR2 sequences are DFQATT and SNEGSKA (reference sequence). The V end was cut by 1 base, the J end by 0 bases, with 13 bases between. This sample was shared with a second study, whose subject was T cells of mothers and their children.

Sequencing was carried out using blood. The J gene is TRBJ2-1, the V gene TRBV20-1; a weak D match, TRBD2 (5 bases). This clonotype was sampled from a girl aged 2-10 years in good health. Here the CDR3 DNA reads TGCAGTGCTAGAGTTAGCGCACCGATCTCCTACAATGAGCAGTTCTTC. Protein: CSARVSAPISYNEQFF.